The rows below give T cell receptor beta chains drawn from one sample of a study of glioma-infiltrating T cells. Via MiXCR, TCRdb re-called the multiplex PCR reads, giving one row per CDR3 protein. Among fewer than 500,000 distinct CDR3 sequences, approximately 42% were seen once, and the ten largest hold around 11%. The sequenced sample was glioma tissue, nonneoplastic brain tissue, or PBMCs (not recorded which). Every receptor here comes from a human donor with low-grade glioma or glioblastoma, undergoing nonglioma brain surgery, or in good health (not recorded which). The CDR3 runs from the conserved cysteine through the conserved F or W. D genes are given only for firm matches. Size values are once, few and many counts, or a class for expanded clones, and some rows have none.

cdr3_aa cdr3_nt d_call clone_size j_call v_call
CASRPLGVQETQYF TGTGCCAGCAGGCCCTTAGGGGTTCAAGAGACCCAGTACTTC - - TRBJ2-5 TRBV27
CASSLGLAGPYERYF TGTGCCAGCAGTTTAGGACTAGCGGGTCCCTACGAGCGGTACTTC TRBD2 - TRBJ2-7 TRBV28
CSARDRRENTEDFF TGCAGTGCTAGAGATAGGCGGGAGAACACTGAAGATTTCTTT - - TRBJ1-1 TRBV20-1
CASSFDRRLNEKLFF TGTGCCAGCAGTTTCGACAGGCGACTTAATGAAAAACTGTTTTTT - few TRBJ1-4 TRBV6-6
CSRQGASGTEAFF TGCAGTAGACAGGGGGCTAGTGGCACTGAAGCTTTCTTT TRBD1 few TRBJ1-1 TRBV20-1
CASSQGLAYNEQFF TGTGCCAGCAGCCAAGGACTAGCCTACAATGAGCAGTTCTTC - many TRBJ2-1 TRBV4-2
CASSLTPVPEQFF TGTGCCAGCAGCCTCACCCCCGTCCCGGAGCAGTTCTTC - - TRBJ2-1 TRBV7-2
CASSFEGRDTDTQYF TGTGCCAGCAGTTTTGAGGGGCGCGACACAGATACGCAGTATTTT - - TRBJ2-3 TRBV12-3/TRBV12-4
CASSLYGTGHEQYF TGTGCCAGCAGTTTATATGGGACAGGGCACGAGCAGTACTTC TRBD1 many TRBJ2-7 TRBV28
CASSSGGGF TGTGCCAGCAGTAGCGGCGGGGGCTTC - - TRBJ1-2 TRBV28
CSAGAGTPGKVAQYF TGCAGTGCAGGAGCAGGGACTCCCGGGAAAGTGGCCCAGTACTTC - - TRBJ2-5 TRBV20-1
CASSPRSGRTSYEQYF TGTGCCAGCTCACCACGATCGGGACGGACCAGCTACGAGCAGTACTTC - - TRBJ2-7 TRBV18
CATSRVRQGADGYIF TGTGCCACCAGCAGAGTGAGGCAGGGGGCAGACGGCTACATCTTC TRBD1 once TRBJ1-2 TRBV15
CSGGGAVPCF TGCAGTGGGGGTGGGGCGGTCCCGTGCTTC - - TRBJ2-5 TRBV20-1
CASSQAVRAETQYF TGCGCCAGCAGCCAAGCGGTCCGAGCGGAGACCCAGTACTTC - many TRBJ2-5 TRBV4-3
CASSHLDTTNEKLFF TGTGCCAGCAGCCACCTGGACACAACTAATGAAAAACTGTTTTTT - - TRBJ1-4 TRBV12-3/TRBV12-4
CASSVDLYNEQFF TGTGCCAGCAGTGTGGACCTGTACAATGAGCAGTTCTTC - few TRBJ2-1 TRBV28
CASSSWGYYGYTF TGTGCCAGCAGCTCGTGGGGGTACTATGGCTACACCTTC - - TRBJ1-2 TRBV7-9
CAGSLLAGSGANVLTF TGTGCCGGCAGTTTACTGGCGGGGAGTGGGGCCAACGTCCTGACTTTC - - TRBJ2-6 TRBV28
CSARDPTGTHQPQHF TGCAGTGCTAGAGATCCGACAGGGACCCATCAGCCCCAGCATTTT TRBD1 many TRBJ1-5 TRBV20-1
CASNQLGQGPEKLFF TGTGCCAGCAACCAATTGGGACAGGGGCCGGAAAAACTGTTTTTT TRBD1 few TRBJ1-4 TRBV12-3/TRBV12-4
CASSLRGQSNQPQHF TGTGCCAGCAGCTTAAGAGGACAGAGCAATCAGCCCCAGCATTTT - few TRBJ1-5 TRBV7-2
CASSRGLAVGTDTQYF TGTGCCAGCAGCCGGGGACTAGCGGTGGGCACAGATACGCAGTATTTT TRBD2 - TRBJ2-3 TRBV7-2
CASSFARDGPQPQHF TGTGCCAGCAGTTTCGCCAGGGACGGACCTCAGCCCCAGCATTTT - few TRBJ1-5 TRBV28
CASSMDRGSYEQYF TGTGCCAGTAGTATGGACAGAGGAAGCTACGAGCAGTACTTC - - TRBJ2-7 TRBV19
CAISHPGGADYEQYF TGTGCCATCAGTCATCCGGGGGGCGCCGACTACGAGCAGTACTTC - few TRBJ2-7 TRBV10-3
CASSYGTGYNEQFF TGTGCCAGCAGTTATGGGACAGGCTACAATGAGCAGTTCTTC TRBD1 many TRBJ2-1 TRBV6-1
CASSLVGYGYTF TGTGCCAGCAGCTTAGTAGGTTATGGCTACACCTTC - few TRBJ1-2 TRBV7-2
CASSQGASPGAYEQYF TGCGCCAGCAGCCAAGGCGCTAGCCCTGGTGCCTACGAGCAGTACTTC - - TRBJ2-7 TRBV4-3
CASSLGLVGRADSDTQYF TGTGCCAGCAGCTTAGGCCTGGTCGGGAGGGCCGACTCAGATACGCAGTATTTT TRBD2 - TRBJ2-3 TRBV27
CASSEDPWTGVDYGYTF TGTGCCAGCAGCGAAGACCCGTGGACAGGGGTGGACTATGGCTACACCTTC TRBD1 - TRBJ1-2 TRBV6-2/TRBV6-3
CASKAVMNTEAFF TGTGCCAGCAAAGCCGTTATGAACACTGAAGCTTTCTTT - - TRBJ1-1 TRBV7-9
CASSQDGGQNTEAFF TGCGCCAGCAGCCAAGATGGCGGACAGAACACTGAAGCTTTCTTT - - TRBJ1-1 TRBV4-1
CASRGQYF TGTGCCAGCAGGGGACAGTACTTC - many TRBJ2-7 TRBV28
CASSSTGGNSYEQYF TGTGCCAGCAGCTCGACGGGCGGGAACTCCTACGAGCAGTACTTC - - TRBJ2-7 TRBV28
CSARLAGGPRAQYF TGCAGTGCTAGACTAGCGGGAGGGCCTAGAGCGCAGTATTTT TRBD2 - TRBJ2-3 TRBV20-1
CASSQPGLAGSYEQYF TGTGCCAGCAGTCAACCGGGACTAGCGGGATCGTACGAGCAGTACTTC TRBD2 few TRBJ2-7 TRBV28
CASSRGQGPNEQYF TGCGCCAGCAGCCGCGGACAGGGGCCAAACGAGCAGTACTTC TRBD1 few TRBJ2-7 TRBV4-3
CASSQDRGGSEYF TGTGCCAGCAGCCAAGATCGGGGGGGTTCGGAGTATTTT TRBD2 - TRBJ2-3 TRBV3-1
CATSATRTGAYEQYF TGTGCCACCAGCGCTACACGGACAGGGGCCTACGAGCAGTACTTC TRBD1 few TRBJ2-7 TRBV15
CASSFGTSGSGSYNEQFF TGTGCCAGCAGCTTCGGGACTAGCGGGAGCGGCTCCTACAATGAGCAGTTCTTC TRBD2 few TRBJ2-1 TRBV7-2
CASSFFSGRIGGSSYNEQFF TGTGCCAGCAGCTTCTTTTCGGGACGTATTGGCGGAAGCTCCTACAATGAGCAGTTCTTC - - TRBJ2-1 TRBV6-2/TRBV6-3
CSARTGTPDTQYF TGCAGTGCCAGAACTGGGACGCCGGATACGCAGTATTTT - - TRBJ2-3 TRBV20-1
CASSPPNEFEQYF TGTGCCAGCTCACCACCGAATGAATTCGAGCAGTACTTC - - TRBJ2-7 TRBV18
CASSLTLNNEQFF TGTGCCAGCAGCTTAACTCTAAACAATGAGCAGTTCTTC - few TRBJ2-1 TRBV7-3